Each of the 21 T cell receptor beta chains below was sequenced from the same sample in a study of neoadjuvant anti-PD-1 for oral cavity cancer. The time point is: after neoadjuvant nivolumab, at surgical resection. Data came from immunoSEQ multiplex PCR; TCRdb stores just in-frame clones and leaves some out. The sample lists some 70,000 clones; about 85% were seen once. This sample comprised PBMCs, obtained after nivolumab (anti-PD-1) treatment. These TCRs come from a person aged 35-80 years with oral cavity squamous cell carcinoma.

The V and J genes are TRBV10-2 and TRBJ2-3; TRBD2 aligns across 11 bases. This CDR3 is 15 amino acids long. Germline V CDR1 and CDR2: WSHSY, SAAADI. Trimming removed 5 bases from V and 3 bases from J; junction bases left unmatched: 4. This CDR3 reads CASSSTSGSTDTQYF. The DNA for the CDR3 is TGCGCCAGCAGTTCCACTAGCGGGAGTACAGATACGCAGTATTTT.

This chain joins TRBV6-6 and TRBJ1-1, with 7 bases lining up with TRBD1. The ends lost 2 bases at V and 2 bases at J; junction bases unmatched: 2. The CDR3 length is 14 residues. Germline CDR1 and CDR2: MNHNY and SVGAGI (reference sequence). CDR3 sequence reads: CASSYGDSNTEAFF. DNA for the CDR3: TGTGCCAGCAGTTACGGGGACAGTAACACTGAAGCTTTCTTT.

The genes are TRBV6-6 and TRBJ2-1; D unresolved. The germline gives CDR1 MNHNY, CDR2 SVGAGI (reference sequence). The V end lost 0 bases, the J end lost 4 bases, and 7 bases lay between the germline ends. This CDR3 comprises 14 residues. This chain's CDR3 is CASSYSVGYNEQFF. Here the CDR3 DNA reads TGTGCCAGCAGTTACTCGGTTGGATACAATGAGCAGTTCTTC.

CDR3 sequence: CASRGQGVGNQPQHF. CDR3 DNA: TGTGCCAGCAGGGGACAGGGGGTCGGCAATCAGCCCCAGCATTTT. The rearrangement links TRBV6-6 to TRBJ1-5, with TRBD1 matching over 11 bases. This CDR3 has 15 amino acids. Germline lookup yields CDR1 MNHNY and CDR2 SVGAGI (reference sequence). V was pared by 6 bases and J by 2 bases, with 3 bases of the junction left unmatched.

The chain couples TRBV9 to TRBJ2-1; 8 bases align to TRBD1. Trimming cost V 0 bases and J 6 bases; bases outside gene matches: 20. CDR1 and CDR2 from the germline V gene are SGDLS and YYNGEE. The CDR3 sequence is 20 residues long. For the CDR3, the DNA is TGTGCCAGCAGCGTAGAAGGGGACAGGCTCTCCGGGACCCGAACCAATGAGCAGTTCTTC. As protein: CASSVEGDRLSGTRTNEQFF.

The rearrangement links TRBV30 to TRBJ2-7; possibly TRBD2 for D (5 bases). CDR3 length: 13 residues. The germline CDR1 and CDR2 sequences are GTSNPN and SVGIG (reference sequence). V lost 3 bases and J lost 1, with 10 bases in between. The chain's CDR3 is CAWRAVASYEQYF. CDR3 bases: TGTGCCTGGAGAGCGGTAGCGTCCTACGAGCAGTACTTC. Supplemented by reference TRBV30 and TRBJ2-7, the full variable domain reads SQTIHQWPATLVQPVGSPLSLECTVEGTSNPNLYWYRQAAGRGLQLLFYSVGIGQISSEVPQNLSASRPQDRQFILSSKKLLLSDSGFYLCAWRAVASYEQYFGPGTRLTVT.

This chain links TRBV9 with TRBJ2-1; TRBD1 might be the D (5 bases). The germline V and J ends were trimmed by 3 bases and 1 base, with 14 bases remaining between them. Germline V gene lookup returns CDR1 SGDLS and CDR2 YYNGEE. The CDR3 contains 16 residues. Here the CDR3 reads CASSGNRGTSYNEQFF. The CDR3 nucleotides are TGTGCCAGCAGCGGGAATAGGGGCACATCCTACAATGAGCAGTTCTTC.

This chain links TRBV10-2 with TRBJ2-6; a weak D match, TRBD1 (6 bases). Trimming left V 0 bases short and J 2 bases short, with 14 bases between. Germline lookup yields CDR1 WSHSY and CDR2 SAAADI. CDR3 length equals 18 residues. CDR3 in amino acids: CASSESTLTGTGANVLTF. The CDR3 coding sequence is TGCGCCAGCAGTGAGTCGACCTTAACAGGGACTGGGGCCAACGTCCTGACTTTC.

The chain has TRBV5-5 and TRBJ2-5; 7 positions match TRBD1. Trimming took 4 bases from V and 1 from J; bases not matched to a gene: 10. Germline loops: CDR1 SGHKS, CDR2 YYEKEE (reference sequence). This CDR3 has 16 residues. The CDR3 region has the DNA TGTGCCAGCAGCCAGGCCTCACAGGGGCCCCAAGAGACCCAGTACTTC. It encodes CASSQASQGPQETQYF. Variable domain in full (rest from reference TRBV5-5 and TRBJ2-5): DAGVTQSPTHLIKTRGQQVTLRCSPISGHKSVSWYQQVLGQGPQFIFQYYEKEERGRGNFPDRFSARQFPNYSSELNVNALLLGDSALYLCASSQASQGPQETQYFGPGTRLLVL.

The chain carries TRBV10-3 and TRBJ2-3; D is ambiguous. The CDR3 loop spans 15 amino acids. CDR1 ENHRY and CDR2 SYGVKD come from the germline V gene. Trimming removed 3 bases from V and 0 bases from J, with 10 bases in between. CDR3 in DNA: TGTGCCATCAGTGATGGGCAGGCTAGCACAGATACGCAGTATTTT. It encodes CAISDGQASTDTQYF.

In nucleotides, the CDR3 is TGTGCCAGTAGTATGATAGCGGGAGGGTTCTACAATGAGCAGTTCTTC. This codes for CASSMIAGGFYNEQFF. The chain carries TRBV19 and TRBJ2-1, with 11 bases that match TRBD2. V shed 3 bases and J 3 bases; nucleotides not matched to a gene: 4. Germline V gene sequence: CDR1 LNHDA, CDR2 SQIVND (reference sequence). The CDR3 runs to 16 residues.

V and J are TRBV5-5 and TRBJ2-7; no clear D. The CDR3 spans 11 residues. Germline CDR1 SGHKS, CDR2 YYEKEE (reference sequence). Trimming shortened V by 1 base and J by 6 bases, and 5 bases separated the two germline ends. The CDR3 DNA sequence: TGTGCCAGCAGCTTGACGAGCGAGCAGTACTTC. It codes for CASSLTSEQYF.

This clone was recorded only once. The CDR3 protein is CAWNGGAGNTIYF. In nucleotides, the CDR3 is TGTGCCTGGAACGGGGGGGCTGGAAACACCATATATTTT. The chain combines TRBV30 with TRBJ1-3, with D possibly matching TRBD1 (5 bases). Germline CDR1 reads GTSNPN; CDR2 reads SVGIG (reference sequence). This CDR3 comprises 13 residues. The ends were cut back, 4 bases at V and 2 bases at J, with 9 bases in the middle.

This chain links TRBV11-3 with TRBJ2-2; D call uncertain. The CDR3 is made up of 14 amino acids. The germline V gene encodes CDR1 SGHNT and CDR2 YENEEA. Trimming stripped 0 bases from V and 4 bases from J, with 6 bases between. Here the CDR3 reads CASSLDQTTGELFF. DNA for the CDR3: TGTGCCAGCAGCTTAGATCAAACCACCGGGGAGCTGTTTTTT. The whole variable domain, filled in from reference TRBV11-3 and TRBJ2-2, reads EAGVVQSPRYKIIEKKQPVAFWCNPISGHNTLYWYLQNLGQGPELLIRYENEEAVDDSQLPKDRFSAERLKGVDSTLKIQPAELGDSAVYLCASSLDQTTGELFFGEGSRLTVL.

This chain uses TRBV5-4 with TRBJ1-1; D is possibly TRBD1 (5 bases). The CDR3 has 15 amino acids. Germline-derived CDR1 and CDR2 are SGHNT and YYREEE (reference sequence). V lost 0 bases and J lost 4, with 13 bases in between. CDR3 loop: CASSLGAGIATEAFF. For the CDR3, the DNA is TGTGCCAGCAGCTTGGGGGCAGGGATCGCCACTGAAGCTTTCTTT.

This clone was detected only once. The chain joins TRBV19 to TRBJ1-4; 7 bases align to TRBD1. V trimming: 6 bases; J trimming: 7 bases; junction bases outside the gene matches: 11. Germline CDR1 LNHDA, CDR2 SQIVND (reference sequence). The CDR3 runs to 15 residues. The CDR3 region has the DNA TGTGCCAGTAGCGACCGCCCAGGGGGTCGTGAAAAACTGTTTTTT. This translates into CASSDRPGGREKLFF.

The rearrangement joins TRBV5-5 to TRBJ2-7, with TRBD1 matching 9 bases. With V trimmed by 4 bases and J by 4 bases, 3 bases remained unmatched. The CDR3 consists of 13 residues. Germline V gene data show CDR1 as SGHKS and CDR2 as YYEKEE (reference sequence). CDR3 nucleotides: TGTGCCAGCAGCCCGGACAGGGGATACGAGCAGTACTTC. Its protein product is CASSPDRGYEQYF.

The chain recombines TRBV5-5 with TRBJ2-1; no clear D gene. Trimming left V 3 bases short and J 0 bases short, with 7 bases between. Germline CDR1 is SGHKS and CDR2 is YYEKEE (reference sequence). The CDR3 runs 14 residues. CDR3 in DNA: TGTGCCAGCAGCTCAGTATTCTCCTACAATGAGCAGTTCTTC. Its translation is CASSSVFSYNEQFF.

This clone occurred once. The CDR3 loop is CASSGSTYEQYF. Written as DNA, the CDR3 is TGTGCCAGTTCAGGTTCTACCTACGAGCAGTACTTC. The chain joins TRBV6-5 to TRBJ2-7; D is unresolved. The CDR3 spans 12 residues. V was pared by 9 bases and J by 2 bases, with 11 bases between. Germline V gene lookup returns CDR1 MNHEY and CDR2 SVGAGI.

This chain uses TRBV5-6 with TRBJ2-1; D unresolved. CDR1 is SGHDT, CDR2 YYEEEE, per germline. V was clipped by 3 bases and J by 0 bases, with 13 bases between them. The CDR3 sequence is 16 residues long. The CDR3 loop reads CASSSLLQISYNEQFF. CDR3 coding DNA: TGTGCCAGCAGCTCCTTACTACAGATCTCCTACAATGAGCAGTTCTTC. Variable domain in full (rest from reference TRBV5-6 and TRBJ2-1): DAGVTQSPTHLIKTRGQQVTLRCSPKSGHDTVSWYQQALGQGPQFIFQYYEEEERQRGNFPDRFSGHQFPNYSSELNVNALLLGDSALYLCASSSLLQISYNEQFFGPGTRLTVL.

CDR3: CASSLGITDTQYF. In DNA form, the CDR3 reads TGCGCCAGCAGCTTGGGCATCACAGATACGCAGTATTTT. The chain recombines TRBV5-1 with TRBJ2-3; D unresolved. This CDR3 is built from 13 residues. CDR1 and CDR2 (germline): SGHRS, YFSETQ. The V end was cut by 0 bases, the J end by 2 bases, with 4 bases between.